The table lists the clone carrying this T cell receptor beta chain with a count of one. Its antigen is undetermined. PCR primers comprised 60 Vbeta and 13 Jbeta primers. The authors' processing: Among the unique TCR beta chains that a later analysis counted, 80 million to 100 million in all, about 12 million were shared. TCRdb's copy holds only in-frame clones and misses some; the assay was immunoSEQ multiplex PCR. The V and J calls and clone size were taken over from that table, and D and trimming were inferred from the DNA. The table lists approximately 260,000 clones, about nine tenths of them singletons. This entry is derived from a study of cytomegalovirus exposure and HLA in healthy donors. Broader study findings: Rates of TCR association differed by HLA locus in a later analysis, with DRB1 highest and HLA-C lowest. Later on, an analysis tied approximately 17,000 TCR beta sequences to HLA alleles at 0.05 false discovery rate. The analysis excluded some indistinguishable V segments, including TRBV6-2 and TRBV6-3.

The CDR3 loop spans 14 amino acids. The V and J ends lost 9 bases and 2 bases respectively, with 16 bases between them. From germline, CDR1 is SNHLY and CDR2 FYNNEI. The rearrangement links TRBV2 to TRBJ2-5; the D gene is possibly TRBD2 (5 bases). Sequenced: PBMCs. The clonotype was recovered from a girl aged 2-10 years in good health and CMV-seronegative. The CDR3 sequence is CASCERPGQETQYF. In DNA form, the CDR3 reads TGTGCCAGTTGCGAACGTCCGGGGCAAGAGACCCAGTACTTC.